This TCR beta chain was profiled in a study of cytomegalovirus exposure and HLA in healthy donors (dated by TCRdb to 2015 to 2018). Concerning the study at large: According to an earlier analysis of 587 of the donors, 200 million or so T cells yielded 117 million unique TCR beta sequences and approximately 300 Gb of sequence data. About 280 gigabases of sequencing data and about 92 million unique TCR sequences made up an early release that covered under 750 HLA-typed donors. Of the 300 to 500 genotyped donors, roughly 80% were placed in the genetic ancestry cluster associated with self-reported Caucasian donors. The study was designed to test whether signatures of past pathogen exposure could be identified by cataloging public T cell receptors. Using immunosequencing, the study profiled T cell repertoires from approximately 700 subjects and related those repertoires to cytomegalovirus serostatus. Besides the first cohort of approximately 670 subjects, a separate validation cohort made up of 120 different subjects was used. To predict cytomegalovirus infection status, the study brought together high-throughput TCR immunosequencing, statistical association of individual TCRs with disease status, and machine learning. In a later analysis, previously published TCR beta repertoires from hundreds of donors were re-analyzed and high-resolution HLA genotyping was added so that TCR occurrence patterns could be studied. The later analysis used no new phenotypic data to find candidate immune exposures, relying instead on TCR beta sequences and their occurrence across donors. An earlier analysis of 587 of the donors used high-throughput TCR beta sequencing to judge whether each TCR beta V gene segment behaved as functional or pseudogenic. Alongside the repertoire data, information on donor age, sex, ethnicity and CMV serostatus was compiled. A later genetic analysis took genome-wide SNP genotypes for about three fifths of the roughly 670 donors and used that subset as a discovery cohort. All discovery cohort repertoires had been generated on a single sequencing platform. Class I and class II HLA loci were covered by the typing at four-digit resolution. Typing coverage differed by locus: A, B, C, DRB1 and DQB1 were typed in roughly 620-630 donors, DQA1 in 500 to 550, DPA1 in 600 to 610, and DPB1 in just under 490. Four to six DR-DQ haplotypes were handled as single units for association and clustering, since linkage in the cohort was strong. Across 300 to 400 genotyped donors of the cohort, an average of about 200,000 unique TCR beta nucleotide sequences per donor were sequenced, and roughly 20% of those sequences were non-productive.

The cohort consisted of 600 to 700 healthy bone marrow donors. All cohort members were sampled while nominally healthy, although unrecorded immune exposures were likely present. The donor was CMV seronegative and belonged to the group of several hundred seronegative cohort members. A peripheral blood sample was provided by each donor, and peripheral blood mononuclear cells were used for TCR beta sequencing. The Qiagen DNeasy Blood Extraction Kit was used to extract genomic DNA from the blood cell samples. Libraries were prepared through the immunoSEQ multiplex PCR assay. For the multiplex PCR, a mixture combining 60 forward primers for TCR Vbeta segments and 13 reverse primers for TCR Jbeta segments was used. A multiplex PCR assay on genomic DNA amplified the CDR3 region of rearranged TCR beta genes. The amplified TCR beta libraries were sequenced on the Illumina HiSeq System as 87-base-pair reads. The authors processed their data as follows. Across the 666 repertoires, a later analysis counted roughly 77 million unique TCR beta chains, some 11 million of which were shared by at least two donors. To remove PCR and sequencing errors, raw reads were error-corrected and collapsed into unique sequences using a nearest-neighbor algorithm that merged closely related sequences. CDR3 sequences were aligned to IMGT reference sequences to assign V, D and J gene segments. For a sequence to be retained, a match of at least six nucleotides was required to both a V gene segment and a J gene segment. A rearrangement was called productive if the CDR3 had no stop codons and remained in frame with V and J, and every other rearrangement was called non-productive. CDR3 was defined by IMGT convention, running from the second conserved V-encoded cysteine to the conserved J-encoded phenylalanine. Sequences without an unambiguous match to a single V gene segment were excluded from the earlier analysis of a few hundred of the donors. An earlier analysis of a few hundred of the donors called V segments functional above 56.7% productive rearrangements and segregating when the between-donor standard deviation exceeded 5%. A statistical classification framework was built for diagnosing cytomegalovirus status from the catalog of TCR beta chain sequences. V and J gene assignment, in a later analysis, came from comparing TCR nucleotide sequences with IMGT/GENE-DB human TR gene sequences. The TCRdist pipeline was used in a later analysis to assign CDR3 sequences and most-parsimonious VDJ recombination scenarios. In a later analysis, every TCR beta chain was defined by the combination of its CDR3 amino acid sequence and its V-gene family, and reads without a unique V-gene family were dropped. As a way to deal with suspected cross-contamination and a sequencing artifact, a later analysis dropped hundreds of nucleotide sequences that were highly shared and had low generation probability. For each public chain, a later analysis derived a clonal expansion index from normalized ranks of inferred template counts within each repertoire. In a later analysis, generation probabilities were computed using a VDJ recombination model fitted to out-of-frame rearrangements, and the results were checked against IGoR. In a later analysis, hypergeometric tests were used to score TCR-TCR, TCR-HLA and TCR-CMV co-occurrence, with a repertoire-size bias correction applied to TCR pairs. To estimate false discovery rates, a later analysis permuted the HLA or CMV assignments 20 times. In a later analysis, co-occurring TCRs were grouped with DBSCAN, and TCRdist sequence similarity was added when clustering was performed within HLA-allele-positive subsets. Co-occurrence clustering excluded repertoires with fewer than 30,000 or more than 120,000 public chains, plus five with anomalous nucleotide sharing. This immuneACCESS table, as held by TCRdb, lists in-frame sequences with V and J called but not all clones. Of the missing ones, under half trace to an unresolved V gene in checked studies; the others have no known cause. For V, J and clone size, that table is used; D and trimming come from the DNA. Here the sample has about 190,000 clones; around 82% occur a single time. 0.25% to 0.3% of the sample comes from the top ten.

What the study reported, not specific to this receptor: A cluster of highly shared sequence variants was judged likely to represent a technical artifact of the sequencing pipeline. This cohort had only TCR beta chains sequenced, and the lack of alpha or paired-chain data limited which features could be detected. Immune exposure information for the cohort was limited to CMV serostatus. An association between a missense DCLRE1C variant and V-gene and J-gene trimming of TCR beta chains was found in a later genetic analysis and replicated in an independent cohort. In a later analysis, TCR association rates were found to vary across HLA loci, with the most associated TCRs seen for DRB1 alleles and the fewest for HLA-C alleles. The classifier was reported to diagnose cytomegalovirus status with high specificity and sensitivity in both the original and validation cohorts. In a later analysis, HLA-associated TCR beta chains showed more clonal expansion and lower generation probabilities than non-associated chains that were equally common. A further reported finding was that TCR beta sequences accurately predicted the HLA-A and HLA-B alleles for most subjects in the first cohort. The study listed 150 to 200 TCR beta chains as associated with cytomegalovirus. Some IMGT-functional V segments, including TRBV6-2 and TRBV6-3, could not be told apart with the 87-base-pair reads, so those segments were excluded. HLA typing was unavailable for some donors at each locus, so association tests used only the typed subset. According to a later genetic analysis, donors in an Asian-associated ancestry cluster had fewer N-insertions in productive TCRs than the approximately 690-donor mean. In an earlier analysis of under 600 of the donors, most TCR beta V segments were observed in productive rearrangements about 90% or about 30% of the time, broadly matching IMGT annotations. Most TCR sequences were seen in very few donors, while some public TCRs were found in many individuals. About 17 rarely observed V segments, including chromosome 9 orphons, were excluded from the earlier analysis of approximately 600 of the donors because counts were too low. A later analysis associated 17,000 or so TCR beta sequences with specific HLA alleles at a false discovery rate of 0.05. Linkage disequilibrium might explain the correlated functional status among segregating V segments, but an unknown experimental factor could not be ruled out. Most CMV-associated TCR beta chains appeared to be HLA-restricted in a later analysis, and the HLA associations seemed to be driven largely by CMV exposure. In vitro tests confirmed that three of the cytomegalovirus-associated TCR beta chains recognize cytomegalovirus antigens. The authors suggested that the approach could potentially be extended to other disease states and immunological phenotypes. Assigning TCR associations to individual alleles was difficult when HLA alleles, especially DR and DQ, strongly co-occurred. Sequencing depth was assumed to be roughly uniform across donors in the presence/absence analyses, though that assumption may not hold. Several of the top co-occurrence clusters appeared to be linked to parvovirus B19, influenza, CMV and Epstein-Barr virus, according to a later analysis.

Concerning this clone itself: Its antigen is not yet known. One base away there is no much larger clone; base qualities are not given.

Inclusive of the bounding cysteine and phenylalanine, the CDR3 is 15 residues long. The kept DNA is CDR3 alone, 45 bases in frame from the first base. At the junction V is shortened by 7 bases and J by 6 bases, with 24 bases in between. For CDR1 and CDR2, the germline V gene lists SQVTM and ANQGSEA. The sequence is built from TRBV29-1 and TRBJ1-2, and possibly TRBD1, on 6 matching bases. The sample taken for sequencing was PBMCs. The clonotype originates from a boy between 10 and 17 years old in good health and CMV-seronegative. In nucleotide form, the sequence is TGCAGCGCGACCGGCCGTTGGGGGGGCGTTAATGGCTACACCTTC. It specifies CSATGRWGGVNGYTF.